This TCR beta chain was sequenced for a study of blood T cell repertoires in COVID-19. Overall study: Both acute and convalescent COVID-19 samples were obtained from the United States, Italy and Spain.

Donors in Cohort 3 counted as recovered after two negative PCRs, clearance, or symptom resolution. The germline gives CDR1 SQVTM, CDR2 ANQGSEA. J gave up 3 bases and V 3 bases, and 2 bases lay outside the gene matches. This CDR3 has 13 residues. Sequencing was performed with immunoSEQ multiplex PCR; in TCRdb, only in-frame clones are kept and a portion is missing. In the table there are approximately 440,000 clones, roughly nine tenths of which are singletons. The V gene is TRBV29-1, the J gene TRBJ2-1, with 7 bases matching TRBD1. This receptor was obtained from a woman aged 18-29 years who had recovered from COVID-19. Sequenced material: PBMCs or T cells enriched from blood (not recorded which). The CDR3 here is CSVEAGGYNEQFF. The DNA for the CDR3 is TGCAGCGTTGAGGCAGGGGGCTACAATGAGCAGTTCTTC.